A selection of T cell receptor beta chains follows, all from one sample in a study of T cells in Graves' hyperthyroidism and ophthalmopathy. TCRdb called the multiplex PCR reads again in MiXCR, with one record for every CDR3 protein. The repertoire includes 600,000 or so distinct CDR3 sequences, about 14% of them detected once, and 12% sits in the top ten. The specimen sequenced was blood. The origin of the receptors is a woman aged 50 to 60 with Graves' ophthalmopathy. Both conserved end residues are part of each CDR3. Each record gives: J gene, D gene, clone size, V gene, CDR3 DNA, CDR3 protein. D genes are given only for firm matches. For some rows the clone size is stated as once, few or many, or as a class when expanded; others skip it.

>TRBJ1-2|NA|many|TRBV20-1
TGCAGTGCTAGAGATTATAGGATGGATGGCTACACCTTC
CSARDYRMDGYTF
>TRBJ1-3|NA|few|TRBV9
TGTGCCAGCAGCGAACAACAGGGAGGAAACACCATATATTTT
CASSEQQGGNTIYF
>TRBJ2-1|NA|few|TRBV24-1
TGTGCCACCAGTGATGGGGTTCGCTACAATGAGCAGTTCTTC
CATSDGVRYNEQFF
>TRBJ2-4|TRBD2|many|TRBV6-1
TGTGCCAGCAGCCGTACGACCCTAGCGGGAGTGGGCAAAAACATTCAGTACTTC
CASSRTTLAGVGKNIQYF
>TRBJ1-1|TRBD1|few|TRBV5-1
TGCGCCAGCAGCCCCTCACAGGGGTCACACGCTGAAGCTTTCTTT
CASSPSQGSHAEAFF
>TRBJ2-3|TRBD2|NA|TRBV24-1
TGTGCCACCAGTCGGTTGGCGGGAGGGGGAAGCACAGATACGCAGTATTTT
CATSRLAGGGSTDTQYF
>TRBJ2-7|NA|many|TRBV20-1
TGCAGTTCGAATTTAGGGGGCTACGAGCAGTACTTC
CSSNLGGYEQYF
>TRBJ1-2|TRBD1|NA|TRBV11-3
TGTGCCAGCAGCAACGGACAGGGCACCTATGGCTACACCTTC
CASSNGQGTYGYTF
>TRBJ1-1|TRBD1|many|TRBV5-1
TGCGCCAGCAGCTTGGGCAGGGGGGGGACTGAAGCTTTCTTT
CASSLGRGGTEAFF
>TRBJ2-1|TRBD2|many|TRBV28
TGTGCCAGCAGTTTATTTAAACTAGCGGGAGTAGCGGGTGAGCAGTTCTTC
CASSLFKLAGVAGEQFF
>TRBJ1-1|NA|many|TRBV19
TGTGCCAGTAGTTTAGTCATGCGGAGGGATAAAGCTTTCTTT
CASSLVMRRDKAFF
>TRBJ2-2|TRBD2|NA|TRBV19
TGTGCCAGTAAGGGACTAGCGGGAGGAGGGGAGCTGTTTTTT
CASKGLAGGGELFF
>TRBJ2-1|TRBD2|many|TRBV30
TGTGCCTGTACTAGCGGGAAGATTTACAATGAGCAGTTCTTC
CACTSGKIYNEQFF
>TRBJ2-1|TRBD2|many|TRBV12-3/TRBV12-4
TGTGCCAGCAGTTCCCCCCAAACTAGCGGGAGTTACAAGGGCCATGAGCAGTTCTTC
CASSSPQTSGSYKGHEQFF
>TRBJ1-1|TRBD1|many|TRBV30
TGTGCCTGGAGTTTGGGACAGTCGAACACTGAAGCTTTCTTT
CAWSLGQSNTEAFF
>TRBJ2-7|TRBD2|few|TRBV5-1
TGCGCCAGCAGCTTGGGGGGACTATCCACCTACGAGCAGTACTTC
CASSLGGLSTYEQYF
>TRBJ2-5|NA|few|TRBV25-1
TGTGCCAGCAGTGCGCTGACAGTTCAAGAGACCCAGTACTTC
CASSALTVQETQYF
>TRBJ2-1|NA|many|TRBV12-3/TRBV12-4
TGTGCCAGCAGTTTAATGGAGGGGGTTGAGCAGTTCTTC
CASSLMEGVEQFF
>TRBJ2-1|TRBD2|many|TRBV13
TGTGCCAGCAGCGAGGGACTAGCGGGAGATGAGCAGTTCTTC
CASSEGLAGDEQFF
>TRBJ2-1|NA|many|TRBV29-1
TGCAGCACCCGCACTGGGAGCGGTACTTACAATGAGCAGTTCTTC
CSTRTGSGTYNEQFF
>TRBJ2-5|NA|many|TRBV12-3/TRBV12-4
TGTGCCAGCAGTTTTTCGACAGCGGTCCAAGAGACCCAGTACTTC
CASSFSTAVQETQYF
>TRBJ2-3|TRBD2|NA|TRBV10-3
TGTGCCATCAGTGACCCGACCCTAGCGGGAGAATCAGATACGCAGTATTTT
CAISDPTLAGESDTQYF
>TRBJ2-1|NA|many|TRBV20-1
TGCAGTGCGATCCTAGCGCTAAGCTCCTACAATGAGCAGTTCTTC
CSAILALSSYNEQFF
>TRBJ2-7|NA|NA|TRBV5-1
TGCGCCAGCAGCTTGGCCAGGCTAGCGAATGACAAGCAGTACTTC
CASSLARLANDKQYF
>TRBJ2-7|TRBD2|few|TRBV5-1
TGCGCCAGCAGCCCGGGACTAGCGGGATTCTCCTACGAGCAGTACTTC
CASSPGLAGFSYEQYF
>TRBJ1-1|NA|many|TRBV18
TGTGCCAGCTCACCAAGTCTCGTTCGAGACACTGAAGCTTTCTTT
CASSPSLVRDTEAFF
>TRBJ1-1|NA|many|TRBV5-6
TGTGCCAGCAGCGTCAACCGCAGAAGGAACACTGAAGCTTTCTTT
CASSVNRRRNTEAFF
>TRBJ2-7|TRBD2|many|TRBV6-1
TGTGCCAGCAAAATAACCGCTCGCAGCGGGAATATCCCCAACGAGCAGTACTTC
CASKITARSGNIPNEQYF
>TRBJ2-1|TRBD2|many|TRBV3-1
TGTGCCAGCAGCCAAGAGGGACTAGCGGGAGGGCCGGCTAATAATAATGAGCAGTTCTTC
CASSQEGLAGGPANNNEQFF
>TRBJ1-2|TRBD1|many|TRBV5-1
TGCGCCAGCAGCCTCGGGACAGGGGGCCTTGGCTACACCTTC
CASSLGTGGLGYTF
>TRBJ2-5|TRBD1|many|TRBV6-2/TRBV6-3
TGTGCCAGCAGTTACGGGAAAGGGGGCGCATGGGGAGAGACCCAGTACTTC
CASSYGKGGAWGETQYF
>TRBJ1-6|NA|many|TRBV28
TGTGCCAGCAGTTTATCTGGGGGGGTCAGTTCACCCCTCCACTTT
CASSLSGGVSSPLHF
>TRBJ2-2|NA|few|TRBV15
TGTGCCACCAGCAGAGCTACAGCGAACACCGGGGAGCTGTTTTTT
CATSRATANTGELFF
>TRBJ2-7|TRBD2|many|TRBV28
TGTGCCAGCAGCCCCCGGACTAGCGGGAGGTACGAGCAGTACTTC
CASSPRTSGRYEQYF
>TRBJ2-3|NA|many|TRBV7-8
TGTGCCAGCAGCTTAGCCGTGGCAAGGGGAGCAGATACGCAGTATTTT
CASSLAVARGADTQYF
>TRBJ1-2|NA|many|TRBV24-1
TGTGCCACCAGTGTCTCCGAATTCTATGGCTACACCTTC
CATSVSEFYGYTF
>TRBJ2-7|TRBD2|many|TRBV4-3
TGCGCCAGCAGCCAAGACGGGACTAGCGCAGGCTACGAGCAGTACTTC
CASSQDGTSAGYEQYF
>TRBJ2-1|TRBD2|many|TRBV5-6
TGTGCCAGCAGCTCCTGGACTAGCGGGAACCTCCCCAACAATGAGCAGTTCTTC
CASSSWTSGNLPNNEQFF
>TRBJ1-2|NA|many|TRBV5-8
TGTGCCAGCAGCCGGGGGGGTATCAGCTATGGCTACACCTTC
CASSRGGISYGYTF
>TRBJ2-1|NA|NA|TRBV5-1
NA
CASSFYICSARVYGPQGNEQFF
>TRBJ2-1|TRBD2|many|TRBV20-1
TGCAGTGCTAGAGATCCACTAGCGGGGTACAATGAGCAGTTCTTC
CSARDPLAGYNEQFF
>TRBJ2-3|NA|NA|TRBV19
TGTGCCAGTAGAGATTTCGGATCTAGCACAGATACGCAGTATTTT
CASRDFGSSTDTQYF
>TRBJ2-1|TRBD1|NA|TRBV7-9
TGTGCCAGCAGCTTACAAGGGGACAGCTCTAATGAGCAGTTCTTC
CASSLQGDSSNEQFF
>TRBJ2-2|NA|NA|TRBV11-3
TGTGCCAGCAGCTTATTTGGGCGTCGGACCGGGGAGCTGTTTTTT
CASSLFGRRTGELFF
>TRBJ2-7|NA|few|TRBV30
TGTGCCTGGAGTTCCGGAAGGGGTCTATACGAGCAGTACTTC
CAWSSGRGLYEQYF
>TRBJ1-5|NA|many|TRBV6-1
TGTGCCAGCAGTGAACGGACAGTAAGCAATCAGCCCCAGCATTTT
CASSERTVSNQPQHF
>TRBJ1-2|NA|NA|TRBV20-1
TGCAGTGCAAGAACCGACAGCTATGGCTACACCTTC
CSARTDSYGYTF
>TRBJ1-5|NA|NA|TRBV6-1
TGTGCCAGCAGTGAATGGACGGTTATAGGTCAGCCCCAGCATTTT
CASSEWTVIGQPQHF
>TRBJ2-2|NA|NA|TRBV4-3
TGCGCCAGCAGCTACTACTCCCCGGGACAGAACACCGGGGAGCTGTTTTTT
CASSYYSPGQNTGELFF
>TRBJ1-2|TRBD1|many|TRBV6-1
TGTGCCAGCAGTGAGCGGACAGGGGGGGAGAATGGCTACACCTTC
CASSERTGGENGYTF
>TRBJ1-3|NA|NA|TRBV9
TGTGCCAGCACCAGGGGAAGCTCTGGAAACACCATATATTTT
CASTRGSSGNTIYF
>TRBJ2-7|NA|many|TRBV6-5
TGTGCCAGCAGTTACCCTCGCGGGAAGGGGACCTACTACGAGCAGTACTTC
CASSYPRGKGTYYEQYF
>TRBJ1-3|NA|many|TRBV18
TGTGCCAGCTCACCACAAGAAAACACCATATATTTT
CASSPQENTIYF
>TRBJ2-2|TRBD2|many|TRBV5-1
TGCGCCAGCAGCATCCGCGCGGTAGCGGGGAACACCGGGGAGCTGTTTTTT
CASSIRAVAGNTGELFF
>TRBJ1-5|TRBD1|NA|TRBV19
TGTGCCAGTAGCCGGGAGGGGGCCAGCGATCAGCCCCAGCATTTT
CASSREGASDQPQHF
>TRBJ2-4|NA|many|TRBV6-1
TGTGCCAGCAGCGTTTCAGGGTTAGCCAAAAACATTCAGTACTTC
CASSVSGLAKNIQYF
>TRBJ1-3|NA|many|TRBV5-1
TGCGCCAGCAGCTTGGTGGCCATGGGTCGCAGCAGTGCGGGAAACACCATATATTTT
CASSLVAMGRSSAGNTIYF